The entry below gives a single T cell receptor (beta chain) sequence along with its context. This clonotype was found many times. Its antigen remains unidentified. No base quality information exists; no much larger clone differs at one position. V loses 5 bases at its end and J loses 6 bases; junction bases beyond the gene matches: 8. Taken from cysteine to phenylalanine, the CDR3 has 14 residues. Solely the CDR3 DNA is kept, with 42 bases framed from the first base. Looking up the germline V gene yields CDR1 SNHLY and CDR2 FYNNEI. TCR beta CDR3 regions were amplified from RNA transcripts. A first-round RT-PCR of the TCR CDR3 used the HTBI primer set with the Qiagen OneStep RT-PCR kit. The libraries were constructed in a second round of multiplex PCR and then size-selected and purified. The libraries were sequenced on an Illumina HiSeq2000 using paired-end 100 bp reads. On the authors' methods: SOAPnuke was used to process the raw data, with reads discarded if the reads contained adapters or uncalled bases, had a mean Phred below 15, or lacked an exact constant-primer or identifier match. COPE v1.2.5 was used to merge the high-quality paired reads, and each unique nucleotide sequence was defined as a clonotype. MiTCR v1.1 was used to align clonotypes to the IMGT TRBV, TRBD and TRBJ reference segments. The analysis included only V-J combinations with a frequency above 0.0001, which together covered approximately 99% of the repertoires. A TCS score was defined as the ratio between F50 (clonal expansion) and ExV (chaos), using BLOSUM62-based TCRdist between CDR3 peptides within each V-J. Welch's t-statistics and random forest reduced approximately 520 V-J features to roughly 13, which were used in a naive Bayes classifier (R e1071). TCRdb passed the public sequencing reads through fastp at Q25 and MiXCR, retaining productive beta sequences. Under each unique CDR3 protein, matching rows form one entry showing the most common genes and DNA. In this record, the V and J calls reflect TCRdb's handling and not the investigators' own analysis. In this sample the table shows about 740,000 distinct CDR3 sequences, 14% of which occur a single time. The ten most abundant clones make up about 10% of the sample.

A patient counted as having stable Graves' hyperthyroidism if no progression to ophthalmopathy occurred over 18 months of follow-up. The hyperthyroidism patients were between 18 and 65 years old and newly diagnosed, with a disease duration of less than 2 months. Patients with uncontrolled infections, other autoimmune diseases, pregnancy or lactation were excluded. Diagnoses were based on clinical symptoms, serum thyroxine and TRAb, thyroid ultrasound and orbital computed tomography. Ficoll-Paque density gradient centrifugation was used to isolate PBMCs from around 10 ml of fresh peripheral blood. Trizol reagent was used to extract total RNA, and RNA quality was then checked on an Agilent 2100 Bioanalyzer. This record belongs to a study of T cells in Graves' hyperthyroidism and ophthalmopathy (dated by TCRdb to about 2019). Background for the entire study: Peripheral blood samples were taken at the time of initial diagnosis, prior to any treatment. To identify distinguishing TCR V-J signatures, a discovery cohort of 90 to 100 patients was used, comprising some 45 with Graves' ophthalmopathy and around 57 with stable Graves' hyperthyroidism. Prospective prediction of ophthalmopathy was tested in an independent validation cohort consisting of 18 hyperthyroidism patients and some 15 patients who later progressed to ophthalmopathy. The approximately 98 discovery patients were randomly divided into training and test sets at a 7:3 ratio. In addition, the study compared T-cell repertoires in thyroid tissue and in blood from about 6 Graves' hyperthyroidism patients. Following sampling, methimazole starting at 30 mg daily was given to hyperthyroidism patients, and high-dose intravenous methylprednisolone was given to ophthalmopathy patients. The paper reports TCR Vbeta CDR3 sequencing of some 140 peripheral blood samples: 40 to 45 ophthalmopathy, fewer than 80 hyperthyroidism and around 17 progressor patients. General study outcomes and caveats: A 13 V-J signature model separated ophthalmopathy from stable hyperthyroidism, with approximately 87% sensitivity and approximately 81% specificity in cross-validation and 80%/75% in testing. No statistical method was used to set the sample size in advance, and investigators knew the group allocation. In validation, progression to ophthalmopathy was predicted by the model with more than 65% sensitivity and around 76% specificity, a median of about 6.4 months before onset. Most expanded thyroid clonotypes (frequency above 0.001) were also found in blood, which suggests that blood repertoires may mirror thyroid immune responses.

Sequencing was performed on blood. The sequence was collected from a woman younger than 30 with Graves' hyperthyroidism. Recombination linked TRBV2 to TRBJ1-1, with TRBD1 matching 8 junction bases. The CDR3 is CASSWDRRGAEAFF. The DNA sequence is as follows: TGTGCCAGCAGTTGGGACAGGCGAGGGGCTGAAGCTTTCTTT.